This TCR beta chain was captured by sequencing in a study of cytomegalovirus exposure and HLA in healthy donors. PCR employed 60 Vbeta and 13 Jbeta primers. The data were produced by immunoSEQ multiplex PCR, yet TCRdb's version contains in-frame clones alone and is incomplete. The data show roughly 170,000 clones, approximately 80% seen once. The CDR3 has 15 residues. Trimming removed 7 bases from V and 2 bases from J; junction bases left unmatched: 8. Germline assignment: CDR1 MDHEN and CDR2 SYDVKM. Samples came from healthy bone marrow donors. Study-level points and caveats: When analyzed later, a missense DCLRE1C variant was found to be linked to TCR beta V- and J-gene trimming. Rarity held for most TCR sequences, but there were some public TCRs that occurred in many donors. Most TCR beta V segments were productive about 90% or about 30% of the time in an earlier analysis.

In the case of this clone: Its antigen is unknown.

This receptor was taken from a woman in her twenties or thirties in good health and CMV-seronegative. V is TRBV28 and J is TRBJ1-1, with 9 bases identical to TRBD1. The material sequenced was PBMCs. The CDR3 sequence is CASTRADRGNTEAFF. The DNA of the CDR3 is TGTGCCAGCACCCGGGCGGACAGGGGAAACACTGAAGCTTTCTTT.